This entry lists 32 T cell receptor beta chains sequenced from one sample in a study of cytomegalovirus exposure and HLA in healthy donors. The PCR ran on 60 Vbeta and 13 Jbeta primers. Assay used: immunoSEQ multiplex PCR; TCRdb lists only in-frame clones, some missing. The data show approximately 130,000 clones, about 86% seen once. Sequences were obtained from PBMCs. All receptors derive from a man younger than 35 in good health and CMV-seronegative.

CDR3 nucleotide sequence: TGTGCCAGCAGCAGAGGACAGGGACTATCCTCTGGGGCCAACGTCCTGACTTTC. Its protein is CASSRGQGLSSGANVLTF. The chain has TRBV5-5 and TRBJ2-6, with a weak D call TRBD1 (8 bases). Trimming removed 4 bases from V and 0 bases from J, with 17 bases in between. In germline, CDR1 is SGHKS, CDR2 YYEKEE (reference sequence). The CDR3 has 18 residues.

V gene TRBV7-8 combines with J gene TRBJ1-1; 7 bases are a match to TRBD1. Germline lookup yields CDR1 SGHVS and CDR2 FQNEAQ. Trimming at V came to 5 bases and at J to 10 bases, leaving 4 bases not matched to a gene. This CDR3 is built from 11 residues. The CDR3 DNA is TGTGCCAGCAGCCAAAGACAGGGAGCTTTCTTT. This codes for CASSQRQGAFF.

This clone was recorded once. The chain links TRBV25-1 to TRBJ1-6; possible D gene TRBD1, 5 bases. Germline V gene lookup returns CDR1 MGHDK and CDR2 SYGVNS. V lost 7 bases and J lost 6, with 10 bases in between. This CDR3 comprises 13 residues. DNA of the CDR3: TGTGCCAGCACTTCAGGGTTTAATTCACCCCTCCACTTT. As protein: CASTSGFNSPLHF.

This clone was seen more than once but under ten times. The V and J genes are TRBV15 and TRBJ1-1; 9 nucleotides match TRBD1. This CDR3 comprises 17 residues. V was pared by 5 bases and J by 4 bases, with 14 bases of the junction left unmatched. Germline V CDR1 and CDR2: LNHNV, YYDKDF (reference sequence). CDR3 region: CATSLSGTGFYSTEAFF. CDR3 nucleotide sequence: TGTGCCACCAGCCTTTCCGGGACAGGGTTTTACAGCACTGAAGCTTTCTTT.

This chain connects TRBV5-1 to TRBJ2-7, with 8 bases fitting TRBD1. CDR3 length equals 14 residues. Germline V gene sequence: CDR1 SGHRS, CDR2 YFSETQ. With 4 bases clipped from V and 6 bases from J, the junction kept 9 bases outside the gene matches. The CDR3 loop reads CASSPQGATAEQYF. Here the CDR3 DNA reads TGCGCCAGCAGCCCTCAGGGGGCCACGGCCGAGCAGTACTTC.

This rearrangement joins TRBV11-2 to TRBJ1-6, with no clear D. The CDR3 runs to 16 residues. Deletions cut 3 bases from V and 4 bases from J, with 13 bases between. Germline lookup yields CDR1 SGHAT and CDR2 FQNNGV. This chain's CDR3 is CASSFHRVQYNSPLHF. CDR3 DNA: TGTGCCAGCAGCTTCCACCGGGTCCAATATAATTCACCCCTCCACTTT.

The V call is TRBV14, the J call TRBJ2-3, with D possibly being TRBD2 (5 bases). CDR3 length: 14 amino acids. CDR1 is SGHDN and CDR2 is FVKESK in the germline V gene. Trimming cost V 0 bases and J 2 bases, with 6 bases left between them. CDR3 DNA sequence: TGTGCCAGCAGCCAAGAAGCGGTCACAGATACGCAGTATTTT. Translated, it gives CASSQEAVTDTQYF. Variable domain in full (rest from reference TRBV14 and TRBJ2-3): EAGVTQFPSHSVIEKGQTVTLRCDPISGHDNLYWYRRVMGKEIKFLLHFVKESKQDESGMPNNRFLAERTGGTYSTLKVQPAELEDSGVYFCASSQEAVTDTQYFGPGTRLTVL.

The J gene is TRBJ1-2, the V gene TRBV5-1; the D gene is possibly TRBD1 (6 bases). Germline lookup yields CDR1 SGHRS and CDR2 YFSETQ. Trimming removed 3 bases from V and 6 bases from J, with 12 bases in between. This CDR3 contains 13 residues. The CDR3 DNA sequence: TGCGCCAGCAGCTGGGGGCTCATAGATGGCTACACCTTC. Its translation: CASSWGLIDGYTF.

V usage is TRBV29-1 and J usage is TRBJ2-1; 11 bases fit TRBD2. Trimming took 3 bases from V and 4 from J; bases not matched to a gene: 8. Germline V gene data show CDR1 as SQVTM and CDR2 as ANQGSEA. This CDR3 has 16 residues. Written as DNA, the CDR3 is TGCAGCGTTGATCGACTAGCGGGGAAATCATACAATGAGCAGTTCTTC. It encodes CSVDRLAGKSYNEQFF.

J is TRBJ2-1 and V is TRBV7-7; perhaps TRBD2 as D (6 bases). The CDR3 spans 13 residues. Trimming shortened V by 5 bases and J by 6 bases, and 11 bases separated the two germline ends. Germline lookup yields CDR1 SSHAT and CDR2 FNYEAQ (reference sequence). Here the CDR3 reads CASSPDGGNEQFF. The CDR3 DNA reads TGTGCCAGCAGCCCAGACGGGGGCAATGAGCAGTTCTTC.

The chain combines TRBV4-3 with TRBJ1-4; 10 positions agree with TRBD1. V lost 2 bases and J lost 0; bases outside the gene matches: 9. This CDR3 is built from 19 residues. Germline V gene sequence: CDR1 LGHNA, CDR2 YSLEER. The CDR3 protein is CASSQSPDRGRSTNEKLFF. CDR3 coding DNA: TGCGCCAGCAGCCAAAGCCCGGACAGGGGGAGATCAACTAATGAAAAACTGTTTTTT.

This clone showed up just a few times. The chain is built from TRBV7-2 and TRBJ1-1, with TRBD1 as a possible D gene (5 bases). V lost 5 bases to trimming and J lost 0 bases, with 13 bases between them. CDR3 size: 15 residues. Germline V gene data show CDR1 as SGHTA and CDR2 as FQGNSA. CDR3 region: CASSHPDSLNTEAFF. Written as DNA, the CDR3 is TGTGCCAGCAGCCACCCAGACAGCTTGAACACTGAAGCTTTCTTT.

V and J are TRBV7-2 and TRBJ1-6; a possible D gene is TRBD1 (6 bases). V lost 2 bases, J lost 14 bases, and 16 bases lay in between. The length of the CDR3 is 14 residues. Germline assignment: CDR1 SGHTA and CDR2 FQGNSA. CDR3 nucleotide sequence: TGTGCCAGCAGCTTACTGGACAGTGGGTTCTCCCTCCACTTT. This sequence encodes CASSLLDSGFSLHF.

The rearrangement joins TRBV7-6 to TRBJ1-1; possible D gene TRBD1, 6 bases. Trimming left V 1 base short and J 2 bases short, with 14 bases between. The CDR3 covers 16 residues. The V gene's germline CDR1 is SGHVS and CDR2 FNYEAQ. CDR3 in amino acids: CASSLVGGQANTEAFF. In DNA, the CDR3 is TGTGCCAGCAGCTTAGTGGGGGGGCAAGCTAACACTGAAGCTTTCTTT.

V gene TRBV6-1 combines with J gene TRBJ1-5; D is ambiguous. The V and J ends lost 6 bases and 1 base respectively, with 10 bases between them. The germline gives CDR1 MNHNS, CDR2 SASEGT. The CDR3 is 14 amino acids. CDR3 region: CASSTQRSNQPQHF. The CDR3 DNA sequence: TGTGCCAGCAGCACCCAGCGGAGCAATCAGCCCCAGCATTTT.

This chain joins TRBV19 and TRBJ1-1; unclear D gene. The CDR3 is made up of 14 amino acids. The V end lost 3 bases, the J end lost 1 base, and 9 bases lay between the germline ends. From germline, CDR1 is LNHDA and CDR2 SQIVND (reference sequence). CDR3 in amino acids: CASSIGGGNTEAFF. CDR3 sequence (DNA): TGTGCCAGTAGTATCGGCGGAGGGAACACTGAAGCTTTCTTT.

This chain joins TRBV7-8 and TRBJ2-1, with 12 bases fitting TRBD2. From germline, CDR1 is SGHVS and CDR2 FQNEAQ. After removal of 6 bases from V and 2 bases from J, the junction contained 5 bases not matched to a gene. The CDR3 is made up of 16 amino acids. The CDR3 DNA follows: TGTGCCAGCAGGTTGACTAGCGGGGGAGCCTACAATGAGCAGTTCTTC. Encoded protein: CASRLTSGGAYNEQFF. Full variable domain (rest looked up from reference TRBV7-8 and TRBJ2-1): GAGVSQSPRYKVAKRGQDVALRCDPISGHVSLFWYQQALGQGPEFLTYFQNEAQLDKSGLPSDRFFAERPEGSVSTLKIQRTQQEDSAVYLCASRLTSGGAYNEQFFGPGTRLTVL.

V is TRBV7-3 and J is TRBJ2-7; D is possibly TRBD2 (6 bases). Trimming pared 5 bases from V and 5 bases from J, leaving 13 bases between. CDR1 and CDR2 from the germline V gene are SGHTA and FQGTGA. The CDR3 runs 13 residues. CDR3 nucleotides: TGTGCCAGCAGCCCTCGGGCGGGAAACGAGCAGTACTTC. It translates to CASSPRAGNEQYF. Looking up the rest from reference TRBV7-3 and TRBJ2-7 gives the full variable domain: GAGVSQTPSNKVTEKGKYVELRCDPISGHTALYWYRQSLGQGPEFLIYFQGTGAADDSGLPNDRFFAVRPEGSVSTLKIQRTERGDSAVYLCASSPRAGNEQYFGPGTRLTVT.

This clone was seen a single time. The rearrangement uses TRBV19 and TRBJ1-2; the D gene is possibly TRBD1 (5 bases). V shed 7 bases and J shed 6 bases, with 12 bases lying between them. Per germline, CDR1 LNHDA and CDR2 SQIVND (reference sequence). CDR3 length equals 12 residues. The CDR3 DNA sequence: TGTGCCAGTACCTCTCCGGGGGATGGCTACACCTTC. This gives the protein CASTSPGDGYTF.

This clone has just a few counts. The chain uses TRBV29-1 and TRBJ2-1, with 11 bases matching TRBD2. Germline V gives CDR1 SQVTM, CDR2 ANQGSEA. V shed 6 bases, J shed 9 bases, and the junction held 10 bases outside the gene matches. The CDR3 runs 14 residues. DNA for the CDR3: TGCAGCGTGCAGACTAGCGGGGTTGGAAGTGAGCAGTTCTTC. This translates into CSVQTSGVGSEQFF.

This sequence joins TRBV7-2 and TRBJ1-1; D is possibly TRBD1 (6 bases). CDR1 is SGHTA, CDR2 FQGNSA, per germline. The CDR3 totals 14 residues. V gave up 2 bases and J gave up 0 bases, with 7 bases separating them. CDR3 protein: CASSLQGLNTEAFF. In nucleotides, the CDR3 is TGTGCCAGCAGCTTACAGGGGTTGAACACTGAAGCTTTCTTT. The whole variable domain, filled in from reference TRBV7-2 and TRBJ1-1, reads GAGVSQSPSNKVTEKGKDVELRCDPISGHTALYWYRQSLGQGLEFLIYFQGNSAPDKSGLPSDRFSAERTGGSVSTLTIQRTQQEDSAVYLCASSLQGLNTEAFFGQGTRLTVV.

V gene TRBV4-3 combines with J gene TRBJ1-2, with D possibly TRBD1 on 5 matching bases. With 6 bases removed from V and 5 bases from J, the gap between germline ends came to 16 bases. The CDR3 is 14 amino acids. Germline CDR1 reads LGHNA; CDR2 reads YSLEER. In nucleotides, the CDR3 is TGCGCCAGCAGACCTTCGGCAGGGCTATATGGCTACACCTTC. Its translation is CASRPSAGLYGYTF.

The genes are TRBV29-1 and TRBJ2-1, with D possibly TRBD1 on 5 matching bases. Trimming cost V 2 bases and J 7 bases, with 12 bases left between them. From germline, CDR1 is SQVTM and CDR2 ANQGSEA. The length of the CDR3 is 13 residues. The CDR3 coding sequence is TGCAGCGTTGAAAAGGGGCTCGGGAATGAGCAGTTCTTC. This codes for CSVEKGLGNEQFF.

This chain links TRBV13 with TRBJ1-1; a weak D match, TRBD1 (5 bases). This CDR3 has 15 amino acids. Trimming left V 2 bases short and J 11 bases short, with 21 bases between. Germline CDR1 and CDR2: PRHDT and FYEKMQ (reference sequence). CDR3: CASSLLVGHWLGAFF. Here the CDR3 DNA reads TGTGCCAGCAGCTTATTGGTGGGGCACTGGCTGGGGGCTTTCTTT.

The J gene is TRBJ1-5, the V gene TRBV4-1; D unclear. V gave up 2 bases and J gave up 7 bases, with 9 bases separating them. Germline loops: CDR1 MGHRA, CDR2 YSYEKL. The CDR3 has 13 amino acids. CDR3 loop: CASSQFSIQPQHF. The DNA for the CDR3 is TGCGCCAGCAGCCAATTTTCCATCCAGCCCCAGCATTTT.

The CDR3 loop is CASSQRQMESSYNSPLHF. CDR3 DNA sequence: TGTGCCAGCAGCCAAAGACAGATGGAGAGCTCCTATAATTCACCCCTCCACTTT. V and J are TRBV7-8 and TRBJ1-6, with a possible D match to TRBD1 (5 bases). The CDR3 contains 18 residues. Per germline, CDR1 SGHVS and CDR2 FQNEAQ. V shed 5 bases and J shed 0 bases, with 17 bases lying between them.

The chain combines TRBV9 with TRBJ1-3; D might be TRBD1 (6 bases). V lost 0 bases and J lost 2, with 6 bases in between. CDR1 SGDLS and CDR2 YYNGEE come from the germline V gene. The CDR3 loop spans 14 amino acids. CDR3: CASSVAGAGNTIYF. The CDR3 nucleotides read TGTGCCAGCAGCGTAGCAGGGGCTGGAAACACCATATATTTT.

This clone was picked up one time. The chain is built from TRBV4-2 and TRBJ1-2; TRBD1 might be the D (5 bases). The germline V gene encodes CDR1 LGHNA and CDR2 YNFKEQ. The CDR3 extends over 14 amino acids. Trimming stripped 0 bases from V and 7 bases from J, with 12 bases between. The CDR3 bases are TGTGCCAGCAGCCAAGATAGGGGAGGGAGTGGCTACACCTTC. Protein product: CASSQDRGGSGYTF.

The chain uses TRBV11-3 and TRBJ2-7; 9 bases fit TRBD1. The J segment lost 5 bases and the V segment lost 4 bases, leaving 6 bases of the junction unmatched. CDR1 SGHNT and CDR2 YENEEA come from the germline V gene. The CDR3 has 14 amino acids. CDR3 residues: CASSSRDREDEQYF. The CDR3 bases are TGTGCCAGCAGCTCCCGGGACAGGGAAGACGAGCAGTACTTC.

This clone was observed once. The chain links TRBV19 to TRBJ2-7; 8 nucleotides line up with TRBD1. Germline V lookup: CDR1 LNHDA, CDR2 SQIVND (reference sequence). The CDR3 is made up of 16 amino acids. After removal of 5 bases from V and 2 bases from J, the junction contained 11 bases not matched to a gene. The CDR3 is CASSFDTPGQAYEQYF. The CDR3 DNA reads as TGTGCCAGTAGTTTCGATACTCCGGGACAGGCCTACGAGCAGTACTTC.

V gene TRBV7-2 combines with J gene TRBJ2-5, with TRBD2 matching 11 bases. CDR1 is SGHTA and CDR2 is FQGNSA in the germline V gene. This CDR3 has 15 residues. The J segment lost 1 base and the V segment lost 4 bases, leaving 2 bases of the junction unmatched. The CDR3 loop reads CASSSSGGRQETQYF. CDR3 DNA: TGTGCCAGCAGCTCTAGCGGGGGGCGCCAAGAGACCCAGTACTTC.

The chain joins TRBV19 to TRBJ2-3; 7 bases are a match to TRBD1. CDR1 is LNHDA and CDR2 is SQIVND in the germline V gene (reference sequence). Unmatched junction bases numbered 6, after V lost 3 bases and J lost 3 bases. CDR3 length: 15 amino acids. CDR3 loop: CASSIQTGWTDTQYF. The CDR3 DNA reads as TGTGCCAGTAGTATCCAGACAGGGTGGACAGATACGCAGTATTTT.